This TCR beta chain appears in the sequencing data of a study of beta chain features in type 1 diabetes. About the research overall: There was similarity between patients and healthy donors in age, gender and cell yields. Overall study results and limits: Among all four CD4+ subsets, Type 1 diabetes patients had TCRB CDR3s that were moderately but significantly shorter. The influence of HLA type on TCRB rearrangement stayed undetermined. Patients' naive, central memory and Treg TCRB repertoires seemed closer to one another than those of healthy donors. Fewer junction insertions and more nucleotide deletions appeared in type 1 diabetes patients.

The authors reverse transcribed all of the isolated RNA, so sequencing captured expressed TCRB transcripts. Produced via immunoSEQ multiplex PCR; TCRdb's table is partial and in-frame only. Among 600,000 or so clones listed, around 12% were seen once. Comment on this clone: Its antigen is undetermined.

This receptor was taken from a man between 25 and 39 years old with type 1 diabetes. The sequenced material came from naive CD4+ T cells from blood.

The chain's CDR3 is CASSAMSGVETQYF. CDR3 coding DNA: TGTGCCAGCAGTGCCATGAGCGGGGTGGAGACCCAGTACTTC. The chain uses TRBV2 and TRBJ2-5; 7 positions match TRBD2. Trimming removed 4 bases from V and 5 bases from J; junction bases left unmatched: 7. The CDR3 has 14 residues. Looked up from germline, CDR1 is SNHLY and CDR2 is FYNNEI.